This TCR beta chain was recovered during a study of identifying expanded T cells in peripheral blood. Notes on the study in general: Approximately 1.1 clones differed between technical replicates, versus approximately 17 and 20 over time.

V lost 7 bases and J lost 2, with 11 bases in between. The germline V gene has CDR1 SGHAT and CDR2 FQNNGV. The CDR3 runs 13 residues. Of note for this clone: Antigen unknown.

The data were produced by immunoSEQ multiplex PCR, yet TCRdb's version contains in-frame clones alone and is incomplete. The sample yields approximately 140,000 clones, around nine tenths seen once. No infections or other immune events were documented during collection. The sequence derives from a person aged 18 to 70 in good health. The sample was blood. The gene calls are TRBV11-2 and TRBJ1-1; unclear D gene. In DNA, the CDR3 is TGTGCCAGCACGGCCTCGGTAAACACTGAAGCTTTCTTT. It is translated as CASTASVNTEAFF.